This T cell receptor (beta chain) is drawn from a study of T cell responses to AZD1222 COVID-19 vaccine. CDR3 length: 11 residues. V was cut by 5 bases and J by 3 bases, with 5 bases left in between. Germline CDR1 is MDHEN and CDR2 is SYDVKM. Study-level points and caveats: Most donors were white British and more were female, and clonal diversity was possibly underestimated. Just a handful of AZD1222 recipients were seropositive at baseline. Repertoires were obtained only post-peak T cell response. Reportedly, nearly half of unique spike TCRs recognized epitopes outside B.1.351/B.1.1.7 mutations.

With respect to this clone: Its target is unknown. Additional DNA sequences in this sample encode the identical CDR3.

Measured with immunoSEQ multiplex PCR; TCRdb has only the in-frame clones, and not every one. The table lists roughly 100,000 clones, 85% to 90% of them singletons. The J gene is TRBJ2-7, the V gene TRBV28; D remains unclear. The TCR originated in an adult who received the AZD1222 COVID-19 vaccine. Sequencing was performed on peripheral blood, taken 28 days after the second AZD1222 dose. The CDR3 DNA reads as TGTGCCAGCAGTAAATTCTACGAGCAGTACTTC. Protein: CASSKFYEQYF.